Included here is one T cell receptor (beta chain) sequence, with context. RNA was extracted and reverse transcribed into cDNA as the sequencing template. Profiling relied on immunoSEQ multiplex PCR, and the TCRdb table lists in-frame clones only, not all of them. This table has roughly 190,000 clones, around 60% appearing once. These data originate in a study of CD8+ T cells in alopecia areata. Treatment indicated: oral pan-JAK inhibitor, 5-10 mg twice daily. Sampling of alopecia areata patients yielded lesional scalp punch biopsies as well as peripheral blood. The specimen comprised CD4+ T cells sorted from blood, sampled at roughly week 49, from a patient treated with tofacitinib. This clonotype originated in a human donor with alopecia areata.

CDR3 coding DNA: TGTGCCAGTAGTATCCTCCTGCAGGGGGCTGAGACCCAGTACTTC. This gives the protein CASSILLQGAETQYF. The V call is TRBV19, the J call TRBJ2-5, with 8 bases aligning to TRBD1. Losses at the gene ends were 3 bases for V and 5 bases for J; bases not matched to a gene: 8. The CDR3 covers 15 residues. Per germline, CDR1 LNHDA and CDR2 SQIVND (reference sequence).